The clone carrying this T cell receptor beta chain is a singleton in its sample. This sample is drawn from a study of Ad26.COV2.S vaccination and SARS-CoV-2 variants. Generated by immunoSEQ multiplex PCR, the TCRdb table keeps only in-frame clones and is missing some. The sample contains around 420,000 clones, over 75% of which appear only once. Treatment of the sample: 15 to 20 received Ad26.COV2.S at low or high dose, single or two shots; 5 received placebo; per-sample allocation not given. Vaccine and placebo recipients were sampled on day 63 after the first injection. Germline CDR1 and CDR2: SNHLY and FYNNEI. This CDR3 is built from 15 residues. V lost 0 bases and J lost 10, with 17 bases in between.

This clonotype was sampled from a person aged 18 to 59 who received the Ad26.COV2.S COVID-19 vaccine or a placebo. The gene calls are TRBV2 and TRBJ2-3; D unresolved. Here the sequenced sample was peripheral blood, taken in a trial of Ad26.COV2.S vaccine versus placebo. The chain's CDR3 is CASSEALLGMGAQYF. The CDR3 nucleotides are TGTGCCAGCAGTGAAGCGCTTCTGGGGATGGGTGCGCAGTATTTT. Complete variable domain (other parts from reference TRBV2 and TRBJ2-3): EPEVTQTPSHQVTQMGQEVILRCVPISNHLYFYWYRQILGQKVEFLVSFYNNEISEKSEIFDDQFSVERPDGSNFTLKIRSTKLEDSAMYFCASSEALLGMGAQYFGPGTRLTVL.